Listed below are T cell receptor beta chains from one sample, sequenced in a study of T-cell reconstitution after alpha-beta-depleted transplantation in children. From the PCR reads, TCRdb called clonotypes with MiXCR, one entry per CDR3 protein. The sample carries about 440,000 distinct CDR3 sequences, around two fifths recorded once. The source was PBMCs, collected before TCRalphabeta/CD19-depleted stem cell transplant. Receptors were obtained from a girl aged 2-9 years with aplastic anemia, due to receive a stem cell transplant. Each CDR3 is given with its conserved first and last residue. The order of the fields is V gene, J gene, CDR3 protein.

TRBV20-1	TRBJ2-1	CSAPAGLAGGPYNEQFF
TRBV7-2	TRBJ2-7	CASSLEPLYEQYF
TRBV7-2	TRBJ2-5	CASSVAGQGETQYF
TRBV7-2	TRBJ2-7	CASLRWASSSYEQYF
TRBV20-1	TRBJ2-7	CSVGTSGNPYEQYF
TRBV9	TRBJ2-1	CASSPLDRGSNEQFF
TRBV20-1	TRBJ2-7	CSARRSGQGLEQYF
TRBV7-2	TRBJ1-1	CASSLKGRAEAFF
TRBV20-1	TRBJ2-1	CSARDWVRVNEQFF
TRBV7-2	TRBJ2-7	CASSLAMYSGEQYF
TRBV6-1	TRBJ2-6	CASSAGITTGGANVLTF
TRBV28	TRBJ2-5	CASSLAGHLQETQYF
TRBV4-3	TRBJ2-2	CASSRFSGELFF
TRBV29-1	TRBJ2-1	CSVEGLAGGNYNEQFF
TRBV7-2	TRBJ2-5	CASSSFLAAETQYF
TRBV6-1	TRBJ1-2	CASSSLGRGDYGYTF
TRBV12-3/TRBV12-4	TRBJ1-4	CASRSTNEKLFF
TRBV20-1	TRBJ2-1	CSVQNRDFESNEQFF
TRBV6-6	TRBJ1-6	CASSSSDSPLHF
TRBV29-1	TRBJ2-7	CSACRGRGNYEQYF
TRBV4-1	TRBJ2-3	CASSQSVDTDTQYF
TRBV15	TRBJ2-5	CATSRGGRLETQYF
TRBV20-1	TRBJ2-7	CSAWGTGLEQYF
TRBV7-2	TRBJ2-3	CDSSLDGSLDTQYF
TRBV29-1	TRBJ2-6	CSVDRGNVLTF
TRBV2	TRBJ2-2	CASSKMWLAGVVRENTGELFF
TRBV9	TRBJ2-1	CASSTTGTSGYNEQFF
TRBV7-2	TRBJ2-5	CASSTDTGGGLETQYF
TRBV20-1	TRBJ1-3	CSARAPSGNTIYF
TRBV29-1	TRBJ1-1	CSAHPTGRTEAFF
TRBV6-4	TRBJ2-5	CASSRWGQVYRGRTQETQYF
TRBV4-1	TRBJ2-5	CASSQDRSGQYQETQYF
TRBV11-2	TRBJ2-7	CASSLDGGGSLHEQYF
TRBV5-1	TRBJ2-1	CASSRDGSSYNEQFF
TRBV27	TRBJ2-3	CASSSHRGETDTQYF
TRBV20-1	TRBJ2-3	CSARAPGTTPSTDTQYF
TRBV15	TRBJ2-7	CATSKAGESYEQYF
TRBV29-1	TRBJ2-4	CSVEDQQGVVNIQYF
TRBV20-1	TRBJ2-5	CSARDRWGKETQHF
TRBV7-2	TRBJ1-1	CASSVRQGATEAFF
TRBV28	TRBJ2-5	CASSPRPVQETQYF
TRBV5-1	TRBJ2-7	CASSLVAGQGSYEQYF
TRBV6-5	TRBJ2-1	CASSYSNSGSYNEQFF
TRBV5-1	TRBJ2-5	CASSLGDYEETQYF
TRBV25-1	TRBJ1-2	CASSEWAGSCYTF
TRBV7-2	TRBJ2-7	CASSSVSGVTYEQYF